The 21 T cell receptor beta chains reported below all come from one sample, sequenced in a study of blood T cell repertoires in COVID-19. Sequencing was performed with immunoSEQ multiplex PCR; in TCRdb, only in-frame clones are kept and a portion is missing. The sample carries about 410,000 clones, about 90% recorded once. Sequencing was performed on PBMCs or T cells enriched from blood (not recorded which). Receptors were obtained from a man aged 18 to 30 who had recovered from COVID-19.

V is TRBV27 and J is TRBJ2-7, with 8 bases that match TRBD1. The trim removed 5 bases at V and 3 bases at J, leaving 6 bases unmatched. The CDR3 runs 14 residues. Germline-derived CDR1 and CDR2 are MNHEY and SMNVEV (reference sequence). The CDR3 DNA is TGTGCCAGCAGTCCCGGGGGACAGGTCTACGAGCAGTACTTC. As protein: CASSPGGQVYEQYF.

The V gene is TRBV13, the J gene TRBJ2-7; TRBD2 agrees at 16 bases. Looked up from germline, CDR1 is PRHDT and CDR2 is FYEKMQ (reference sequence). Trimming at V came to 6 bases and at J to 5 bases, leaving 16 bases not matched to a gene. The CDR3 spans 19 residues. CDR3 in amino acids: CASSQFGRPGLAGGDEQYF. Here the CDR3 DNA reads TGTGCCAGCAGTCAATTCGGCCGACCGGGACTAGCGGGAGGGGACGAGCAGTACTTC.

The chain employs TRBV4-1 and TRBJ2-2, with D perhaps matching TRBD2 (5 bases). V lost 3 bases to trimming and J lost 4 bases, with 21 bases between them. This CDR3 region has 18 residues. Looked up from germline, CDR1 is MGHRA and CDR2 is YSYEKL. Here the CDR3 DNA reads TGCGCCAGCAGCCATCTGACTACGGGAATGGGAACCACCGGGGAGCTGTTTTTT. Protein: CASSHLTTGMGTTGELFF.

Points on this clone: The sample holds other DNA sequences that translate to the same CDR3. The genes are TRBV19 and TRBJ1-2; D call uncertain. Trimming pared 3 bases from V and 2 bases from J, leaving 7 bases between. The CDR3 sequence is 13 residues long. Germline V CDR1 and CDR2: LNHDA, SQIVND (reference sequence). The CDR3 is CASSMGRNYGYTF. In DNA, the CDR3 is TGTGCCAGTAGTATGGGGAGGAACTATGGCTACACCTTC.

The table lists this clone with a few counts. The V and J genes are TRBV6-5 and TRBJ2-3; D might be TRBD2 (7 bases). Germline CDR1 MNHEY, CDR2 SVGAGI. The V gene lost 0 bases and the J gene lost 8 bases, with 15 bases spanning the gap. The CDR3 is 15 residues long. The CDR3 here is CASSYSGGAKGTQYF. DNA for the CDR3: TGTGCCAGCAGTTACTCAGGGGGGGCTAAGGGTACGCAGTATTTT.

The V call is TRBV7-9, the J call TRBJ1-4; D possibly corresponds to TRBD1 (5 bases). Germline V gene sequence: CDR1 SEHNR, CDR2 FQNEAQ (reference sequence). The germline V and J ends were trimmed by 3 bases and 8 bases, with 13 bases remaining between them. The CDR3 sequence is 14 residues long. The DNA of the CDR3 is TGTGCCAGCAGCTTGGGTGGGGCGCGGGAAAAACTGTTTTTT. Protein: CASSLGGAREKLFF.

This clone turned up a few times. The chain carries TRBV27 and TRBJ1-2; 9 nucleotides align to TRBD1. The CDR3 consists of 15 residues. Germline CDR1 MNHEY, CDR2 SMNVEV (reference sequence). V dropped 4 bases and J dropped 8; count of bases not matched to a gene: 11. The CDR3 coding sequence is TGTGCCAGCAGTTCCTGGGAACAGGGGGCGCGGGGCTACACCTTC. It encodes CASSSWEQGARGYTF.

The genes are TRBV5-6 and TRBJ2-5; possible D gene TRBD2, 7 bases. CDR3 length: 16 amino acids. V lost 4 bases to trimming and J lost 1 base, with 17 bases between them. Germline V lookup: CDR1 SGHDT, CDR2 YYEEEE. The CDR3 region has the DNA TGTGCCAGCAGCCCGATTGGGGGGGGCACCCAAGAGACCCAGTACTTC. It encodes CASSPIGGGTQETQYF. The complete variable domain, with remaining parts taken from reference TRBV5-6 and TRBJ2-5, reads DAGVTQSPTHLIKTRGQQVTLRCSPKSGHDTVSWYQQALGQGPQFIFQYYEEEERQRGNFPDRFSGHQFPNYSSELNVNALLLGDSALYLCASSPIGGGTQETQYFGPGTRLLVL.

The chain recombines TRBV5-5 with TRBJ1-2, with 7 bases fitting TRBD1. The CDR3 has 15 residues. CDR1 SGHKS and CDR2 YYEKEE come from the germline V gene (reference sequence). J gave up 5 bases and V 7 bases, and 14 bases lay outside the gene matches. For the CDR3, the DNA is TGTGCCAGCGCGATAACCGGGACAGCGACTTATGGCTACACCTTC. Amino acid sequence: CASAITGTATYGYTF.

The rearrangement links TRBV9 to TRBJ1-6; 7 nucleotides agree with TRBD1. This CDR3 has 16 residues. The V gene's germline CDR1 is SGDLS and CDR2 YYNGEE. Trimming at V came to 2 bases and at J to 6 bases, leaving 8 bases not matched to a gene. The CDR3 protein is CASSVMTGTLNSPLHF. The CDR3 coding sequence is TGTGCCAGCAGCGTGATGACAGGGACCCTTAATTCACCCCTCCACTTT.

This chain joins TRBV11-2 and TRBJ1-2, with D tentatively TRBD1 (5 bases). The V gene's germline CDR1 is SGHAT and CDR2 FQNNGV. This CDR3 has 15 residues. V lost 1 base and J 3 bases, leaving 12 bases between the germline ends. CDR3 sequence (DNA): TGTGCCAGCAGCTTAGGTTCGGGGGTCGACTATGGCTACACCTTC. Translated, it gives CASSLGSGVDYGYTF.

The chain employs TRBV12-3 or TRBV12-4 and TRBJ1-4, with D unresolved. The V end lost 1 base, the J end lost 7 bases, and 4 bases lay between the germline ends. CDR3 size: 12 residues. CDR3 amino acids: CASSLDSEKLFF. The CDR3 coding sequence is TGTGCCAGCAGTTTAGACAGTGAAAAACTGTTTTTT.

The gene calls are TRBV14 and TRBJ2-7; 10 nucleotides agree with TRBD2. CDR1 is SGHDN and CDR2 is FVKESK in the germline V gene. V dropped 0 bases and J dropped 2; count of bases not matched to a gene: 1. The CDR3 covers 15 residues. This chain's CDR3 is CASSQELAGTYEQYF. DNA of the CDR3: TGTGCCAGCAGCCAAGAACTAGCGGGGACCTACGAGCAGTACTTC.

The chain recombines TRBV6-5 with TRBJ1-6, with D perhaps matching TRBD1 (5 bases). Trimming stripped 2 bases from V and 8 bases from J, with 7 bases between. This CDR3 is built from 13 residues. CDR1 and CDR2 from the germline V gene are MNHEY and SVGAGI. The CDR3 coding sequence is TGTGCCAGCAGTTACGGGGGGTATTCACCCCTCCACTTT. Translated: CASSYGGYSPLHF.

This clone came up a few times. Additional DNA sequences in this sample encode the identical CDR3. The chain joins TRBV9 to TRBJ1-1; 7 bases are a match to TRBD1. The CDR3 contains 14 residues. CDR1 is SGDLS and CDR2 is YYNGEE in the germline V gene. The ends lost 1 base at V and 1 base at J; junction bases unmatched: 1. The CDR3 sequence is CASSVSGGNTEAFF. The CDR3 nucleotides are TGTGCCAGCAGCGTATCAGGGGGGAACACTGAAGCTTTCTTT.

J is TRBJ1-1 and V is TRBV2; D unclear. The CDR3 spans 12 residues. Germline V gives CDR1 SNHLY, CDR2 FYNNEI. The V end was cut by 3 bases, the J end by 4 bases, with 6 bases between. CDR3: CASSEFGTEAFF. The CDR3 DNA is TGTGCCAGCAGTGAGTTCGGCACTGAAGCTTTCTTT.

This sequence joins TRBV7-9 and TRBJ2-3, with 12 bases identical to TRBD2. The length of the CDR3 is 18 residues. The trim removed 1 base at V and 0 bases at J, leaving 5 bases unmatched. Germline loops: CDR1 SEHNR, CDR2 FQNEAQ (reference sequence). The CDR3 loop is CASSLGRTSGTSTDTQYF. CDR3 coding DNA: TGTGCCAGCAGCTTAGGGCGGACTAGCGGGACTAGCACAGATACGCAGTATTTT.

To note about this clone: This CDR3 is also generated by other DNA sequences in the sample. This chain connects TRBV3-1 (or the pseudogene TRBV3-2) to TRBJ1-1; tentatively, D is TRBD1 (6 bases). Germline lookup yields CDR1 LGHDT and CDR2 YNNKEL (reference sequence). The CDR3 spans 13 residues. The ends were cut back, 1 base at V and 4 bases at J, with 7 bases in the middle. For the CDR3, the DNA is TGTGCCAGCAGCCAAGTCAGGGGCACTGAAGCTTTCTTT. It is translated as CASSQVRGTEAFF.

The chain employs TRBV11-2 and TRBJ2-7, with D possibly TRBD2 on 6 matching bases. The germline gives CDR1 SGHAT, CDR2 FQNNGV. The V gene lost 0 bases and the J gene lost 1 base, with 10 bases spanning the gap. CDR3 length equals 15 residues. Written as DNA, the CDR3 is TGTGCCAGCAGCTTAGATTACGGGGGTTCCTACGAGCAGTACTTC. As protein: CASSLDYGGSYEQYF. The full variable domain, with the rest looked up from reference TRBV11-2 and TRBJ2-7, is EAGVAQSPRYKIIEKRQSVAFWCNPISGHATLYWYQQILGQGPKLLIQFQNNGVVDDSQLPKDRFSAERLKGVDSTLKIQPAKLEDSAVYLCASSLDYGGSYEQYFGPGTRLTVT.

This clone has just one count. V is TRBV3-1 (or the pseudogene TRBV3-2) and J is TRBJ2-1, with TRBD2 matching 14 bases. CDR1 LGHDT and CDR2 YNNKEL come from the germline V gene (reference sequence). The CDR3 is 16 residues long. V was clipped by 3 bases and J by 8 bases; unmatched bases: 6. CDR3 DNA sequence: TGTGCCAGCAGCCAGGGACTAGCGGGAGTCAGGGATGAGCAGTTCTTC. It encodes CASSQGLAGVRDEQFF.

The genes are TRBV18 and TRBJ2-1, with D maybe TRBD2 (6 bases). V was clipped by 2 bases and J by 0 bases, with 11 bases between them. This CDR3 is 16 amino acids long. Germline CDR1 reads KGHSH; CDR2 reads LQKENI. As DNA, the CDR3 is TGTGCCAGCTCACCATCTAGCGCCCTCTCCTACAATGAGCAGTTCTTC. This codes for CASSPSSALSYNEQFF.